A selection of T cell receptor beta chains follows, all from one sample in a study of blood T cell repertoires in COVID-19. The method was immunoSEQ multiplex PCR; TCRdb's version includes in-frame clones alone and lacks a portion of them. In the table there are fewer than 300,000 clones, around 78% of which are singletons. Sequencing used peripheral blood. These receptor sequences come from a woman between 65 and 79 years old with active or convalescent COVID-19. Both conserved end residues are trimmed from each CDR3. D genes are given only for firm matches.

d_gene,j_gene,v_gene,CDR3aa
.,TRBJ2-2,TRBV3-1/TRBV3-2,ASTGGGFYTGELF
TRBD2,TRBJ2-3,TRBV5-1,ASSLVPPGLVSDTQY
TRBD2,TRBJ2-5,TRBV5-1,ASSLGAGGETQY
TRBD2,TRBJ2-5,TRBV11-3,ASSSRLAGALPETQY
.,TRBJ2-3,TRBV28,ASSLITDTQY
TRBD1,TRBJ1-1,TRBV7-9,ASSTNDRGMPF
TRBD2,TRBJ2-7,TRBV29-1,SVLAGEWDEQY
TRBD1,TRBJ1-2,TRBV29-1,SVELGQGARGYT
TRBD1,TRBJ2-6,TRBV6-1,ASSEQDRGFSTGANVLT
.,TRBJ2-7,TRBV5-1,ASSSWTNSYEQY
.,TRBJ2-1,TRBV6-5,ASSYQQGGNEQF
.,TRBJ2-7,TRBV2,ASSGARDWGEQY
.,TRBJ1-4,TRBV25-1,ASSETGASGEKLF
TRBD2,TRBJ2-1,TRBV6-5,ASSLIAGGGNEQF
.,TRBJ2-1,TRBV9,ASTREGGASYNEQF
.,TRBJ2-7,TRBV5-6,ASTHGQPSYEQY
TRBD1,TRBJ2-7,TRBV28,ASSDNRDSRYEQY
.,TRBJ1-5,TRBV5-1,ASSPGWGENQPQH
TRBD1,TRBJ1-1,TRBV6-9,ASSSGGSDTEAF
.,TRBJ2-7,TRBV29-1,SVVGQLSYEQY
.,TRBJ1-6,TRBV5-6,ASSLQGSSYNSPLH
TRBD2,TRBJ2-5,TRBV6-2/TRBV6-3,ASSYEGSGGVETQY
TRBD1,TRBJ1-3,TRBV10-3,AIKDRGTGNTIY
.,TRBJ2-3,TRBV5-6,ASSPWGRTDTQY
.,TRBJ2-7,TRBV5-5,ASSAPDQGTYYYEQY
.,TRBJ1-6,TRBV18,ASSQEMEEPLH
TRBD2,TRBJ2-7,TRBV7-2,ASSLFLAGEGEQY
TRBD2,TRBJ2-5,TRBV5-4,ASSSGLAGVETQY
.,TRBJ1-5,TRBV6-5,ASRQGEGSQPQH
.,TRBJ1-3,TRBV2,ASSMGLLPGNTIY
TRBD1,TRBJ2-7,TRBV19,ASSQTGQGSYEQY
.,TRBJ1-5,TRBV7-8,ASSLSRVQGNQPQH
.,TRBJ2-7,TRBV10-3,AISETGPEQY
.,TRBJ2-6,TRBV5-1,ASSVQGSGANVLT
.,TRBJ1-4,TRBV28,ASQTGDEKLF
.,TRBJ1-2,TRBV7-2,ASSPRGVNYGYT
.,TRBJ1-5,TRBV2,ASRGQGGQPQH
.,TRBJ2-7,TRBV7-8,ASSSLRRYYEQY
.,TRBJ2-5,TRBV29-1,SASGGEETQY
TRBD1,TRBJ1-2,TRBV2,ASSARPQGAPYGYT
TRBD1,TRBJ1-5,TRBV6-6,ASSLETGSNQPQH